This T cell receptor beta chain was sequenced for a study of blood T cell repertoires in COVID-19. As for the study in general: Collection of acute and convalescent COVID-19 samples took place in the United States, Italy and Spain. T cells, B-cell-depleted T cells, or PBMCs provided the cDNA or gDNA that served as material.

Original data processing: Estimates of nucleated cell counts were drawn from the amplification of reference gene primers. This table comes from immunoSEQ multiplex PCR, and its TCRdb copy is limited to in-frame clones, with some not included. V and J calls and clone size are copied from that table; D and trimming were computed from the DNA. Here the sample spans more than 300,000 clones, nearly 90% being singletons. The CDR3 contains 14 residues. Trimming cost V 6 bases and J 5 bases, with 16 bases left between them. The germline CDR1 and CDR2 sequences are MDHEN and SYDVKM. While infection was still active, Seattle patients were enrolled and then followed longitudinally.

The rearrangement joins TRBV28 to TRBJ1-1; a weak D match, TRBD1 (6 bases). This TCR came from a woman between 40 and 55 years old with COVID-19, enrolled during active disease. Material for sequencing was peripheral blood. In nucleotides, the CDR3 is TGTGCCAGCAGGACGGGGGGGGCGCATACTGAAGCTTTCTTT. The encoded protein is CASRTGGAHTEAFF.